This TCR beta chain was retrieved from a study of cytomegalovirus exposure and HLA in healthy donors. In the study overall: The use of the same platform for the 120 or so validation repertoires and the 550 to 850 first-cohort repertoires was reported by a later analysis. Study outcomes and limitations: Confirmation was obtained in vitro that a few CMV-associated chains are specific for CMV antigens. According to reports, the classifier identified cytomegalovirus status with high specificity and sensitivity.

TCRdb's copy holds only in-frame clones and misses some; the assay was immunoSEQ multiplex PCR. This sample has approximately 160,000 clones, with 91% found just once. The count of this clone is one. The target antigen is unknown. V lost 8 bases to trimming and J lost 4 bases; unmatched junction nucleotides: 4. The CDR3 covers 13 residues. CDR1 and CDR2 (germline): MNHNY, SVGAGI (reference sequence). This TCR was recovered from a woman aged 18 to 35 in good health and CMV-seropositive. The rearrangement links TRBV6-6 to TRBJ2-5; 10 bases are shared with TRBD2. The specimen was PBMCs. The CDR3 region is CASGTSVGETQYF. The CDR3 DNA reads TGTGCCAGCGGGACTAGCGTCGGAGAGACCCAGTACTTC.